This T cell receptor (beta chain) was recorded in a study of T cells in Graves' hyperthyroidism and ophthalmopathy. Template material for amplifying TCR beta CDR3 regions consisted of RNA transcripts. Using the HTBI primer set, a first-round RT-PCR was run on the TCR CDR3. TCRdb reprocessed the multiplex PCR reads with MiXCR, giving one entry per CDR3 protein. Of about 400,000 distinct CDR3 sequences listed, roughly 14% are singletons. Looked up from germline, CDR1 is KGHSH and CDR2 is LQKENI. V gave up 0 bases and J gave up 1 base, with 12 bases separating them. There are 16 residues in the CDR3. This clonotype was obtained from a woman aged 18-29 years with Graves' hyperthyroidism that later progressed to Graves' ophthalmopathy. Sequencing was carried out using blood. The chain links TRBV18 to TRBJ1-2; maybe TRBD1 (5 bases). CDR3 amino acids: CASSPPPGTRNYGYTF. As DNA, the CDR3 is TGTGCCAGCTCACCACCCCCCGGGACTCGTAACTATGGCTACACCTTC.